These 10 T cell receptor beta chains originate from one sample sequenced in a study of cytomegalovirus exposure and HLA in healthy donors. It was with 60 Vbeta and 13 Jbeta primers that the PCR ran. Clones were read by immunoSEQ multiplex PCR, and TCRdb kept only the in-frame ones, dropping some. This sample carries 53,000 or so clones, with around 12% going to the ten biggest clones. Source material: PBMCs. The receptor set was obtained from a man aged 18 to 35 in good health and CMV-seropositive.

This sequence joins TRBV30 and TRBJ1-4; possible D gene TRBD1, 5 bases. Trimming pared 2 bases from V and 0 bases from J, leaving 10 bases between. The CDR3 has 15 amino acids. The germline V gene has CDR1 GTSNPN and CDR2 SVGIG (reference sequence). This CDR3 is CAWSSGGPTNEKLFF. The CDR3 coding sequence is TGTGCCTGGAGTTCGGGGGGTCCAACTAATGAAAAACTGTTTTTT.

The genes are TRBV11-2 and TRBJ1-2, with a possible D match to TRBD1 (5 bases). CDR1 and CDR2 from the germline V gene are SGHAT and FQNNGV. The V end was cut by 5 bases, the J end by 7 bases, with 11 bases between. The CDR3 covers 12 residues. The CDR3 protein is CASSPPGGGYTF. CDR3 bases: TGTGCCAGCAGCCCACCGGGGGGTGGCTACACCTTC. The full variable domain, its missing parts supplied by reference TRBV11-2 and TRBJ1-2, is EAGVAQSPRYKIIEKRQSVAFWCNPISGHATLYWYQQILGQGPKLLIQFQNNGVVDDSQLPKDRFSAERLKGVDSTLKIQPAKLEDSAVYLCASSPPGGGYTFGSGTRLTVV.

The V call is TRBV6-5, the J call TRBJ2-1; 7 bases align to TRBD1. The CDR3 is made up of 15 amino acids. The ends lost 6 bases at V and 6 bases at J; junction bases unmatched: 11. Germline CDR1 reads MNHEY; CDR2 reads SVGAGI. CDR3 nucleotide sequence: TGTGCCAGCAGCCCTACCTTTGACAGGGTCAATGAGCAGTTCTTC. Its translation: CASSPTFDRVNEQFF.

V is TRBV27 and J is TRBJ2-6, with a weak D call TRBD1 (5 bases). Germline CDR1 reads MNHEY; CDR2 reads SMNVEV (reference sequence). V dropped 5 bases and J dropped 2 bases, with 10 bases sitting between them. The CDR3 has 15 amino acids. The CDR3 loop is CASSLHRTGANVLTF. The CDR3 bases are TGTGCCAGCAGTCTGCACAGGACTGGGGCCAACGTCCTGACTTTC.

The rearrangement links TRBV18 to TRBJ2-5; 9 bases match TRBD2. Germline lookup yields CDR1 KGHSH and CDR2 LQKENI. The V segment lost 1 base and the J segment 1 base; nucleotides outside the gene matches: 7. This CDR3 contains 17 residues. CDR3: CASSPRPTSGPQETQYF. The CDR3 coding sequence is TGTGCCAGCTCACCACGTCCGACTAGCGGACCCCAAGAGACCCAGTACTTC.

The chain joins TRBV30 to TRBJ1-1, with TRBD1 identical over 8 bases. Germline V lookup: CDR1 GTSNPN, CDR2 SVGIG (reference sequence). The CDR3 length is 13 residues. V gave up 6 bases and J gave up 1 base; unmatched junction bases: 4. The CDR3 protein is CACSGTGNTEAFF. In nucleotides, the CDR3 is TGTGCCTGTTCCGGGACAGGGAACACTGAAGCTTTCTTT.

The chain uses TRBV2 and TRBJ1-3; 7 bases map to TRBD1. Germline V lookup: CDR1 SNHLY, CDR2 FYNNEI. J lost 1 base, V lost 6 bases, and 3 bases had no gene match. This CDR3 is 14 amino acids long. The CDR3 reads CASRQGQSGNTIYF. The CDR3 DNA follows: TGTGCCAGCAGACAGGGACAGTCTGGAAACACCATATATTTT.

The chain carries TRBV27 and TRBJ2-7; D may be TRBD2 (6 bases). Germline V gives CDR1 MNHEY, CDR2 SMNVEV (reference sequence). This CDR3 spans 13 amino acids. V lost 3 bases and J 7 bases, leaving 13 bases between the germline ends. CDR3 coding DNA: TGTGCCAGCAGTTTGGGCGGGGCGGGGGAGCAGTACTTC. Protein product: CASSLGGAGEQYF.

V and J are TRBV5-1 and TRBJ2-5; a weak D match, TRBD1 (5 bases). Trimming pared 4 bases from V and 4 bases from J, leaving 17 bases between. Germline lookup yields CDR1 SGHRS and CDR2 YFSETQ. The CDR3 has 15 residues. The CDR3 nucleotides read TGCGCCAGCAGCCCCCCAGGGATGGTGGTAGAGACCCAGTACTTC. It is translated as CASSPPGMVVETQYF.

The chain couples TRBV18 to TRBJ1-6, with 11 bases identical to TRBD1. Trimming cost V 8 bases and J 7 bases; bases outside gene matches: 4. This CDR3 has 14 amino acids. CDR1 is KGHSH, CDR2 LQKENI, per germline. The chain's CDR3 is CASARTGGNSPLHF. For the CDR3, the DNA is TGTGCCAGCGCGCGGACAGGGGGCAATTCACCCCTCCACTTT.